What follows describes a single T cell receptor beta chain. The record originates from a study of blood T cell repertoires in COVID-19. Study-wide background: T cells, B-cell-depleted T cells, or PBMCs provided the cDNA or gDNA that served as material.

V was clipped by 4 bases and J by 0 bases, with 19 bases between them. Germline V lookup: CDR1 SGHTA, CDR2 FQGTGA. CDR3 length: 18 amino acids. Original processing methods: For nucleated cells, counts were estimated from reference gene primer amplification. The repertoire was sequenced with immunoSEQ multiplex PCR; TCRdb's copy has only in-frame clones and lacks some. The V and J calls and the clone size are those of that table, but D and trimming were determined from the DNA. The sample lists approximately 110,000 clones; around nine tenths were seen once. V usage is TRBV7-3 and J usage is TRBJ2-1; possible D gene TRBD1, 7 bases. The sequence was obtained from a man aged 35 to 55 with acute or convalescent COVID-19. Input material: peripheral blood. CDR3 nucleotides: TGTGCCAGCAGCTCCTATGAGGGGGCGGGGAGCTCCTACAATGAGCAGTTCTTC. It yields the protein CASSSYEGAGSSYNEQFF. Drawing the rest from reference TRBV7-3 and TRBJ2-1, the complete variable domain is GAGVSQTPSNKVTEKGKYVELRCDPISGHTALYWYRQSLGQGPEFLIYFQGTGAADDSGLPNDRFFAVRPEGSVSTLKIQRTERGDSAVYLCASSSYEGAGSSYNEQFFGPGTRLTVL.